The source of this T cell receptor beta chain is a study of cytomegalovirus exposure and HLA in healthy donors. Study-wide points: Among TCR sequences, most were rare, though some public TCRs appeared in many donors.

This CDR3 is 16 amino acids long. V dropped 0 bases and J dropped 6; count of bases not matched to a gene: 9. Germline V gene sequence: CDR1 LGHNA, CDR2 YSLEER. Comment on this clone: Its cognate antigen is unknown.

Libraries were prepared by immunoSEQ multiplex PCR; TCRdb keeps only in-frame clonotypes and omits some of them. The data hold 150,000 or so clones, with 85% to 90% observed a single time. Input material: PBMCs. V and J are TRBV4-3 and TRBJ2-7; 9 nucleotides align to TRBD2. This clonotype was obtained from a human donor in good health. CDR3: CASSQDSLAGRIEQYF. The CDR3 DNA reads TGCGCCAGCAGCCAAGACTCCCTAGCGGGGCGGATCGAGCAGTACTTC.